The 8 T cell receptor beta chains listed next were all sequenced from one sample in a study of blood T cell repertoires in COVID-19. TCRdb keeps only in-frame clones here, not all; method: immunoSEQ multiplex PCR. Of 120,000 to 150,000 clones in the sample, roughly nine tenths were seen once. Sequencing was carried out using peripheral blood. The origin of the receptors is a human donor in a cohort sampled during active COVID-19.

CDR3 amino acids: CASSPFDRPNYEQYF. DNA for the CDR3: TGTGCCAGCTCACCCTTCGACAGGCCAAACTACGAGCAGTACTTC. The rearrangement links TRBV18 to TRBJ2-7; weak D call: TRBD1 (6 bases). Trimming removed 3 bases at V and 3 bases at J, with 15 bases between. The CDR3 has 15 amino acids. The germline gives CDR1 KGHSH, CDR2 LQKENI.

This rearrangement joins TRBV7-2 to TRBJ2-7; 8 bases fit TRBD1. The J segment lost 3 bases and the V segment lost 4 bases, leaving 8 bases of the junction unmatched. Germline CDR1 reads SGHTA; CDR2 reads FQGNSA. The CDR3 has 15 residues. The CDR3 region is CASSSRTGSNYEQYF. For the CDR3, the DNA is TGTGCCAGCAGCTCTAGGACAGGGTCCAACTACGAGCAGTACTTC.

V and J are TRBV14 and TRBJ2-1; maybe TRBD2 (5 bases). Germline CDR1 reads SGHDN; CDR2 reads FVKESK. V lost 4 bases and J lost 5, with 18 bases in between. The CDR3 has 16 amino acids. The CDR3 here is CASSPRGQSINNEQFF. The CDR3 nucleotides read TGTGCCAGCAGCCCCCGAGGGCAAAGTATTAACAATGAGCAGTTCTTC. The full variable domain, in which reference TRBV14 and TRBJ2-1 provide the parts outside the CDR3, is EAGVTQFPSHSVIEKGQTVTLRCDPISGHDNLYWYRRVMGKEIKFLLHFVKESKQDESGMPNNRFLAERTGGTYSTLKVQPAELEDSGVYFCASSPRGQSINNEQFFGPGTRLTVL.

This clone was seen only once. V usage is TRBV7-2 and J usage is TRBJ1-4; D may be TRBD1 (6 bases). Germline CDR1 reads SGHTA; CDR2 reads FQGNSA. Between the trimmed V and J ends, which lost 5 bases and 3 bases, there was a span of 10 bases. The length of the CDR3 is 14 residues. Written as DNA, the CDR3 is TGTGCCAGCAGCCCCTGGACAGCTAATGAAAAACTGTTTTTT. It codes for CASSPWTANEKLFF.

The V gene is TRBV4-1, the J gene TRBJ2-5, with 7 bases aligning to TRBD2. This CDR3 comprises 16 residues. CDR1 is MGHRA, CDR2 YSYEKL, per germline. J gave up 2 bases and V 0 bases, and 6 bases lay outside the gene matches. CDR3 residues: CASSQDAASGQETQYF. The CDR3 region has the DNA TGCGCCAGCAGCCAAGATGCGGCTAGCGGACAAGAGACCCAGTACTTC.

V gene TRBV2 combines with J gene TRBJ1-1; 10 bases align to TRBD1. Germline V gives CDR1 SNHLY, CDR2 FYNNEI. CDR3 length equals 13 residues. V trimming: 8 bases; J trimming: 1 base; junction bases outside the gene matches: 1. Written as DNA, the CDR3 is TGTGCCAGCCGGGACAGGGGGAACACTGAAGCTTTCTTT. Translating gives CASRDRGNTEAFF.

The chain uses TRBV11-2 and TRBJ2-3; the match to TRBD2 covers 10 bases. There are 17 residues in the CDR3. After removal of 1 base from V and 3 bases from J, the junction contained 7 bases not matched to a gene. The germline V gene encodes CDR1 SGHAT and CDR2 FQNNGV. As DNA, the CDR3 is TGTGCCAGCAGCTTAGCCCTGAGCGGGGGGGGAACAGATACGCAGTATTTT. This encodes CASSLALSGGGTDTQYF. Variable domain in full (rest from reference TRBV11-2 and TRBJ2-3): EAGVAQSPRYKIIEKRQSVAFWCNPISGHATLYWYQQILGQGPKLLIQFQNNGVVDDSQLPKDRFSAERLKGVDSTLKIQPAKLEDSAVYLCASSLALSGGGTDTQYFGPGTRLTVL.

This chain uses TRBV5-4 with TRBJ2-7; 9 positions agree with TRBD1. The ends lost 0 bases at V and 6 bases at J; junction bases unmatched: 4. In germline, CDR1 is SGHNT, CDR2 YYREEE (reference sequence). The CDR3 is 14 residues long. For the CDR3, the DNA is TGTGCCAGCAGCTTGGGACAGGGGGAGGTCGAGCAGTACTTC. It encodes CASSLGQGEVEQYF.